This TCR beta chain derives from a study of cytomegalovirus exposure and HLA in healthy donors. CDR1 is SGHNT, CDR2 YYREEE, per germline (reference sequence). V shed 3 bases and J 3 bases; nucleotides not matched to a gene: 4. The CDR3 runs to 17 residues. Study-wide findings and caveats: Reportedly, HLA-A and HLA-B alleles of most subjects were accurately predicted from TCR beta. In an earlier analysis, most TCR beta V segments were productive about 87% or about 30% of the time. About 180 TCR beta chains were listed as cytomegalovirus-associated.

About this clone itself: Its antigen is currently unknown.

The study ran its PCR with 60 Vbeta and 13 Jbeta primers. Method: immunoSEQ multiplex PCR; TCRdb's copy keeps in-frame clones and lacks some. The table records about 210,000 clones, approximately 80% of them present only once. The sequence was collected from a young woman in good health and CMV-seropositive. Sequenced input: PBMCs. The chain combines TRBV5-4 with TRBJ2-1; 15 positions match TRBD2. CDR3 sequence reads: CASSSWTSGGVYNEQFF. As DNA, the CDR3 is TGTGCCAGCAGCTCCTGGACTAGCGGGGGGGTCTACAATGAGCAGTTCTTC. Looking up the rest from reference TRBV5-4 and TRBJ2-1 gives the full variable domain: ETGVTQSPTHLIKTRGQQVTLRCSSQSGHNTVSWYQQALGQGPQFIFQYYREEENGRGNFPPRFSGLQFPNYSSELNVNALELDDSALYLCASSSWTSGGVYNEQFFGPGTRLTVL.